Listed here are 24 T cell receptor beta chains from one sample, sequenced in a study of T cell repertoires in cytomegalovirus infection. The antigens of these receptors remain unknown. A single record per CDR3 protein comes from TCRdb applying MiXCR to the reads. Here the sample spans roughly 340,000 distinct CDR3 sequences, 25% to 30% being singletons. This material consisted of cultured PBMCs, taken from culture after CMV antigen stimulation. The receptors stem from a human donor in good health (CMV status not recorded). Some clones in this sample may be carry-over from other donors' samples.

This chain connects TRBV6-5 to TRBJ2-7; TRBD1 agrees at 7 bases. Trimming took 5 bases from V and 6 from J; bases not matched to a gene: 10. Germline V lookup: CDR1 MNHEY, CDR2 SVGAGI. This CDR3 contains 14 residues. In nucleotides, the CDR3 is TGTGCCAGCAGTCGAGGGACAGATCCCGGCGAGCAGTACTTC. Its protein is CASSRGTDPGEQYF.

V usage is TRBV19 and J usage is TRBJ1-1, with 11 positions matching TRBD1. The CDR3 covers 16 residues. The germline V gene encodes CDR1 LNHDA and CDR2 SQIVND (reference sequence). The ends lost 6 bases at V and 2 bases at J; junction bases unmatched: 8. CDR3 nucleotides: TGTGCCAGTAGGGAGGGGGACAGGGGGGGAAACACTGAAGCTTTCTTT. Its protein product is CASREGDRGGNTEAFF.

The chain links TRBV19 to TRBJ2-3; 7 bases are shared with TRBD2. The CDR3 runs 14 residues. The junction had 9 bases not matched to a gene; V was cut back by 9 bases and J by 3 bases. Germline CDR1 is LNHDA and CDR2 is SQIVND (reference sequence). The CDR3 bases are TGTGCCAGCCGGGCGGGAGTTACTACAGATACGCAGTATTTT. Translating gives CASRAGVTTDTQYF.

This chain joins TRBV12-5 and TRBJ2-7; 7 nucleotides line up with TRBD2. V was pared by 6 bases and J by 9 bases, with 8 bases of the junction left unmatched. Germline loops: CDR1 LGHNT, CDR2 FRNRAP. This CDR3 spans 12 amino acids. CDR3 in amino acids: CASGPGLVPQYF. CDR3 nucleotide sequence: TGTGCTAGTGGCCCAGGACTAGTCCCGCAGTACTTC.

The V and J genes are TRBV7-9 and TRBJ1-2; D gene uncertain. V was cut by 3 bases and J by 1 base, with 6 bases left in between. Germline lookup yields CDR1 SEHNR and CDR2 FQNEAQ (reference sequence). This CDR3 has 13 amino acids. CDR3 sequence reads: CASSFGVNYGYTF. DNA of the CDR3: TGTGCCAGCAGCTTTGGAGTTAACTATGGCTACACCTTC. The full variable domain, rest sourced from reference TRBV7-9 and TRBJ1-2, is DTGVSQNPRHKITKRGQNVTFRCDPISEHNRLYWYRQTLGQGPEFLTYFQNEAQLEKSRLLSDRFSAERPKGSFSTLEIQRTEQGDSAMYLCASSFGVNYGYTFGSGTRLTVV.

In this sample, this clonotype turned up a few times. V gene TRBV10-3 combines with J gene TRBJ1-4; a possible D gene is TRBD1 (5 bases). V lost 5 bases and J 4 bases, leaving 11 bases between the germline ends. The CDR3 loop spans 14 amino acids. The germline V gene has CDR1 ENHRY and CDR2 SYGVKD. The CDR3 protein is CAISKTGLNEKLFF. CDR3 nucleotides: TGTGCCATCAGTAAAACAGGACTTAATGAAAAACTGTTTTTT.

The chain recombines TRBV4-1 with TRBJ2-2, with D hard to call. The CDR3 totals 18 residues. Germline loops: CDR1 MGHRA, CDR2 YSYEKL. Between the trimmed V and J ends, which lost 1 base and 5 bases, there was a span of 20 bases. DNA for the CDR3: TGCGCCAGCAGCCAAGGTAGTTTGGGGAACAGCCAAACCGGGGAGCTGTTTTTT. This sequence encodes CASSQGSLGNSQTGELFF.

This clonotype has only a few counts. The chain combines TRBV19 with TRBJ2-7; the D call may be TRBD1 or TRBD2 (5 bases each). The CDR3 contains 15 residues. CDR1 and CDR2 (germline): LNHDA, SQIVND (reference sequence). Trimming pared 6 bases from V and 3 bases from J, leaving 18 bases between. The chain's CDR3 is CASSGMGLRGYEQYF. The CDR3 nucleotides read TGTGCCAGTAGCGGGATGGGCCTGAGGGGCTACGAGCAGTACTTC.

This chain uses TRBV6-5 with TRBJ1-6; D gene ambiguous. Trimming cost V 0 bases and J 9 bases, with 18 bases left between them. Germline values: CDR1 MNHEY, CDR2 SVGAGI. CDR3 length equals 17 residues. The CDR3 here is CASSYSGALGMISPLHF. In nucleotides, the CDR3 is TGTGCCAGCAGTTACTCCGGCGCACTGGGGATGATTTCACCCCTCCACTTT.

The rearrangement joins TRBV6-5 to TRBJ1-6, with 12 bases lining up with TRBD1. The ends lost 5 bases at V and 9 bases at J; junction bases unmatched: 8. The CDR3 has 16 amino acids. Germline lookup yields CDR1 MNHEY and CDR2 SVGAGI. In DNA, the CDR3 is TGTGCCAGCAGTAGGGGGACAGGGGGCTATGGTTCACCCCTCCACTTT. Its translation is CASSRGTGGYGSPLHF.

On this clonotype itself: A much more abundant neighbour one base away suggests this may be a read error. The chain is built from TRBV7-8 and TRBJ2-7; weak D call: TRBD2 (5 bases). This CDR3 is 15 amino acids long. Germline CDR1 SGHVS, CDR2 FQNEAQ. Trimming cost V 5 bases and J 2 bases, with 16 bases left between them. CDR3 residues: CASSPPGIDTYEQYF. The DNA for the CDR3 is TGTGCCAGCAGCCCCCCCGGGATAGATACCTACGAGCAGTACTTC. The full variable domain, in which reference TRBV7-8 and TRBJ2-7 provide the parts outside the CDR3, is GAGVSQSPRYKVAKRGQDVALRCDPISGHVSLFWYQQALGQGPEFLTYFQNEAQLDKSGLPSDRFFAERPEGSVSTLKIQRTQQEDSAVYLCASSPPGIDTYEQYFGPGTRLTVT.

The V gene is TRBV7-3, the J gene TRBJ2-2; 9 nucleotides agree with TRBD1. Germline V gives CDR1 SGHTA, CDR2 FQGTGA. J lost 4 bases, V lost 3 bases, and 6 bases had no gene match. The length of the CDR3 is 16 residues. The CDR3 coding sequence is TGTGCCAGCAGCTTGACCGGGACAGGGAGCACCGGGGAGCTGTTTTTT. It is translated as CASSLTGTGSTGELFF. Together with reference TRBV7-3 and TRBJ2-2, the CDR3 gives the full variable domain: GAGVSQTPSNKVTEKGKYVELRCDPISGHTALYWYRQSLGQGPEFLIYFQGTGAADDSGLPNDRFFAVRPEGSVSTLKIQRTERGDSAVYLCASSLTGTGSTGELFFGEGSRLTVL.

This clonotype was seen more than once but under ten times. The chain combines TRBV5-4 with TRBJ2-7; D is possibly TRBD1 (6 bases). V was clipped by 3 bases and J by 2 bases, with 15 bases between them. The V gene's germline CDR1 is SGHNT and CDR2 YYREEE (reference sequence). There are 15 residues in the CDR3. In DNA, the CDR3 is TGTGCCAGCAGCTCCAAACAGGGAACCCCCTACGAGCAGTACTTC. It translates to CASSSKQGTPYEQYF.

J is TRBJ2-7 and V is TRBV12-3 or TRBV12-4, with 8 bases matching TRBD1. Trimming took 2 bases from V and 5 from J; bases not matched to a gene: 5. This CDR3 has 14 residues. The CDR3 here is CASSLTSGGDEQYF. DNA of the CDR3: TGTGCCAGCAGTTTAACGTCAGGGGGCGACGAGCAGTACTTC.

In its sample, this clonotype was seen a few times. The chain's CDR3 is CASSPAFPGGGGELFF. CDR3 DNA sequence: TGTGCCAGCAGCCCCGCCTTCCCGGGAGGGGGCGGGGAGCTGTTTTTT. The V and J genes are TRBV12-3 or TRBV12-4 and TRBJ2-2; 8 bases fit TRBD2. The CDR3 is 16 amino acids. Trimming took 6 bases from V and 7 from J; bases not matched to a gene: 13.

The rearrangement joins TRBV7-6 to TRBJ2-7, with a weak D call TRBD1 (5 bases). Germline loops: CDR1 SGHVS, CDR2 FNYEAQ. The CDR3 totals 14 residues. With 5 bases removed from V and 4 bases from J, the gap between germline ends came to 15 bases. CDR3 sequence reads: CASSEQETPYEQYF. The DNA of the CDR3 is TGTGCCAGCAGCGAACAGGAGACCCCTTACGAGCAGTACTTC.

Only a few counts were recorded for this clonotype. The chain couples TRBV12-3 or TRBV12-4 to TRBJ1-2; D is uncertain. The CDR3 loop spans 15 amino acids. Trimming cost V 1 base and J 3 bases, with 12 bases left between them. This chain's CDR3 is CASSLGLAADYGYTF. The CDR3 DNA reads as TGTGCCAGCAGTTTAGGTTTAGCCGCGGACTATGGCTACACCTTC.

CDR3 protein: CASSRLAVSYNEQFF. CDR3 coding DNA: TGTGCCAGCAGTAGGCTAGCGGTTTCCTACAATGAGCAGTTCTTC. The chain employs TRBV7-6 and TRBJ2-1; 7 nucleotides match TRBD2. Germline CDR1 SGHVS, CDR2 FNYEAQ. The trim removed 6 bases at V and 1 base at J, leaving 6 bases unmatched. CDR3 length: 15 amino acids.

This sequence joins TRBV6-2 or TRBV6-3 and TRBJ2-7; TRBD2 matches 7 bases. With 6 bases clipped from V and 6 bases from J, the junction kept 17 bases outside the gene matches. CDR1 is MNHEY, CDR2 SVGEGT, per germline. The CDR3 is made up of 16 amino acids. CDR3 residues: CASSRRIRGGEGEQYF. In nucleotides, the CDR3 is TGTGCCAGCAGCCGAAGAATACGGGGAGGGGAGGGCGAGCAGTACTTC.

CDR3: CASSQGVAGTGTDTQYF. The CDR3 DNA reads as TGTGCCAGCAGCCAAGGGGTCGCAGGGACGGGCACAGATACGCAGTATTTT. The V and J genes are TRBV4-2 and TRBJ2-3, with D perhaps given as TRBD1 or TRBD2 (5 bases each). The CDR3 contains 17 residues. Trimming removed 1 base at V and 1 base at J, with 15 bases between. Germline V gene lookup returns CDR1 LGHNA and CDR2 YNFKEQ.

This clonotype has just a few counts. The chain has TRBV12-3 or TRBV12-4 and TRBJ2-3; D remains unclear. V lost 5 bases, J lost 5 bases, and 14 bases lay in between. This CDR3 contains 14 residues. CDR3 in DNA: TGTGCCAGCAGTACCAGACGGGTGGGAGATACGCAGTATTTT. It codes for CASSTRRVGDTQYF.

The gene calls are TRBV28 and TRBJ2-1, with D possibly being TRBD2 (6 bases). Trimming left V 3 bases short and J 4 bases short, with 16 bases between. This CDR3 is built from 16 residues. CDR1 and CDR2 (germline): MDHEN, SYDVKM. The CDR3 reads CASSFSLKGGYNEQFF. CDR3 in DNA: TGTGCCAGCAGTTTCTCTCTTAAAGGAGGGTACAATGAGCAGTTCTTC.

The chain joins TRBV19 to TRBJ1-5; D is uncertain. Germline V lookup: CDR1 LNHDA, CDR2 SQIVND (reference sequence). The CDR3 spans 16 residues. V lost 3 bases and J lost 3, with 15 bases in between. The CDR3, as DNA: TGTGCCAGTAGTATTACTGGGCTTTTCTTCAATCAGCCCCAGCATTTT. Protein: CASSITGLFFNQPQHF.

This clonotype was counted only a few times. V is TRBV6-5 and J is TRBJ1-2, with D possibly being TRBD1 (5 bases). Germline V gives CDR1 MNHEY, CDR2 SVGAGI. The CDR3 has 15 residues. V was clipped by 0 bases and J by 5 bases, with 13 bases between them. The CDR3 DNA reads TGTGCCAGCAGTTACTCGACAGTGGGGTCGTATGGCTACACCTTC. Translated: CASSYSTVGSYGYTF.